The source of this T cell receptor (beta chain) is a study of T cells after yellow fever vaccination. General study findings and limits: Boosting was followed by the reappearance of most primary-vaccination clones (under 97% CD4, about 88% CD8).

This CDR3 has 15 amino acids. Per germline, CDR1 DFQATT and CDR2 SNEGSKA (reference sequence). J gave up 4 bases and V 0 bases, and 7 bases lay outside the gene matches. Each CDR3 protein gets one entry after TCRdb re-called the 5' RACE reads with MiXCR. This repertoire shows some 110,000 distinct CDR3 sequences, around 7.2% found once; its top ten account for 2.7%. This clonotype was seen a few times. Antigen specificity is unknown. The material sequenced was CD4+ T cells sorted from PBMCs, taken about 41 days after the first yellow fever vaccination. The TCR sequence derives from a man between 18 and 29 years old who received the YFV17D yellow fever vaccine. The rearrangement joins TRBV20-1 to TRBJ1-1; 8 bases line up with TRBD1. The CDR3 region is CSARDPTGAGTEAFF. CDR3 DNA: TGCAGTGCTAGAGACCCGACAGGGGCAGGCACTGAAGCTTTCTTT.